Each of the 21 T cell receptor beta chains below was sequenced from the same sample in a study of CD8 T cells in ankylosing spondylitis. TCRdb processed the 5' RACE reads anew with MiXCR; each CDR3 protein has one entry. The top ten hold approximately 3.7% of the sample, which has some 300,000 distinct CDR3 sequences, roughly 20% seen once. Material: blood, either unsorted or a sorted T cell fraction (not recorded which). The receptors stem from a female donor with ankylosing spondylitis or in good health (not recorded which).

This clonotype has a handful of counts. The genes are TRBV20-1 and TRBJ1-5; D not resolved. Germline V gene sequence: CDR1 DFQATT, CDR2 SNEGSKA (reference sequence). V lost 0 bases and J lost 7, with 13 bases in between. The CDR3 runs 14 residues. The CDR3 here is CSARDGRGRQPQHF. In DNA, the CDR3 is TGCAGTGCTAGAGATGGGCGGGGTCGACAGCCCCAGCATTTT.

This clonotype showed up many times. The genes are TRBV12-3 or TRBV12-4 and TRBJ2-7; unclear D gene. V lost 4 bases to trimming and J lost 6 bases, with 10 bases between them. The CDR3 totals 12 residues. This CDR3 reads CASSWQSGEQYF. The CDR3 coding sequence is TGTGCCAGCAGTTGGCAGTCTGGCGAGCAGTACTTC.

This clonotype was observed a few times. V gene TRBV11-2 combines with J gene TRBJ2-7; weak D call: TRBD1 (5 bases). Trimming took off 7 bases at V and 7 bases at J, with 20 bases between the two ends. Germline CDR1 is SGHAT and CDR2 is FQNNGV. The CDR3 sequence is 14 residues long. This chain's CDR3 is CASTPAGPLGEQYF. In DNA form, the CDR3 reads TGTGCCAGCACCCCCGCAGGGCCTCTTGGGGAGCAGTACTTC.

This clonotype was counted a few times. The gene calls are TRBV11-2 and TRBJ2-7, with D possibly TRBD2 on 5 matching bases. Trimming took 4 bases from V and 3 from J, leaving 13 bases between them. Per the germline V gene, CDR1 is SGHAT and CDR2 is FQNNGV. This CDR3 has 14 residues. The CDR3 DNA sequence: TGTGCCAGCAGCTCAGGCGGAGGCCACTACGAGCAGTACTTC. It is translated as CASSSGGGHYEQYF.

This clonotype was detected many times. CDR3 bases: TGTGCCAGCAGTCAAACAGGGCCTAGCTCCTACGAGCAGTACTTC. Protein product: CASSQTGPSSYEQYF. The V call is TRBV6-1, the J call TRBJ2-7, with D tentatively TRBD1 (6 bases). Trimming removed 5 bases at V and 0 bases at J, with 14 bases between. CDR1 MNHNS and CDR2 SASEGT come from the germline V gene. The CDR3 runs 15 residues.

This clonotype was seen more than once but under ten times. The chain is built from TRBV20-1 and TRBJ2-1, with 13 bases matching TRBD2. The CDR3 is 17 amino acids. Germline trimming cut 6 bases from V and 0 bases from J; bases unmatched to any gene: 8. In germline, CDR1 is DFQATT, CDR2 SNEGSKA (reference sequence). The CDR3 DNA reads TGCAGTGCACCGGGACTAGCGGGGCCAAGCTCCTACAATGAGCAGTTCTTC. This gives the protein CSAPGLAGPSSYNEQFF.

This clonotype was counted a few times. The rearrangement links TRBV9 to TRBJ2-7; D may be TRBD1 or TRBD2 (5 bases each). Germline CDR1 SGDLS, CDR2 YYNGEE. The V end lost 0 bases, the J end lost 5 bases, and 18 bases lay between the germline ends. This CDR3 is built from 16 residues. The CDR3 sequence is CASSVDDRAGTHEQYF. The CDR3 region has the DNA TGTGCCAGCAGCGTAGACGATAGGGCAGGGACCCACGAGCAGTACTTC. The variable domain in full, with the rest retrieved from reference TRBV9 and TRBJ2-7, is DSGVTQTPKHLITATGQRVTLRCSPRSGDLSVYWYQQSLDQGLQFLIQYYNGEERAKGNILERFSAQQFPDLHSELNLSSLELGDSALYFCASSVDDRAGTHEQYFGPGTRLTVT.

This clonotype was recorded a few times. The V and J genes are TRBV10-3 and TRBJ2-7, with 11 nucleotides matching TRBD2. CDR3 length: 14 residues. Trimming cost V 11 bases and J 5 bases; bases outside gene matches: 11. CDR1 and CDR2 from the germline V gene are ENHRY and SYGVKD. The CDR3 loop reads CASQTGTSGDEQYF. Written as DNA, the CDR3 is TGTGCCTCCCAGACCGGGACTAGCGGCGACGAGCAGTACTTC.

In its sample, this clonotype was seen many times. This chain joins TRBV12-3 or TRBV12-4 and TRBJ2-2; D is unclear. The length of the CDR3 is 13 residues. V was trimmed by 3 bases and J by 8 bases, leaving 10 bases between them. The CDR3 region is CASSLGQWGELFF. The CDR3 DNA reads as TGTGCCAGCAGTTTGGGCCAGTGGGGGGAGCTGTTTTTT.

This clonotype appeared a few times. The chain uses TRBV20-1 and TRBJ2-7; 7 nucleotides align to TRBD1. The length of the CDR3 is 14 residues. In germline, CDR1 is DFQATT, CDR2 SNEGSKA (reference sequence). V shed 5 bases and J 0 bases; nucleotides not matched to a gene: 7. The CDR3: CSARDSRSSYEQYF. In nucleotides, the CDR3 is TGCAGTGCTCGGGACAGTAGGAGCTCCTACGAGCAGTACTTC.

This clonotype was picked up a small number of times. The chain employs TRBV20-1 and TRBJ1-6; D ambiguous. The CDR3 runs 12 residues. Trimming shortened V by 0 bases and J by 9 bases, and 6 bases separated the two germline ends. CDR1 is DFQATT, CDR2 SNEGSKA, per germline (reference sequence). The CDR3 protein is CSARDQRSPLHF. DNA of the CDR3: TGCAGTGCTAGAGACCAACGTTCACCCCTCCACTTT.

This chain joins TRBV10-3 and TRBJ2-1; D is undetermined. This CDR3 is 14 amino acids long. Germline V gives CDR1 ENHRY, CDR2 SYGVKD. Trimming shortened V by 4 bases and J by 4 bases, and 11 bases separated the two germline ends. The CDR3 loop reads CAISGDNLYNEQFF. The DNA for the CDR3 is TGTGCCATCAGTGGGGATAACCTATACAATGAGCAGTTCTTC.

The chain carries TRBV15 and TRBJ2-1; D gene unclear. Looked up from germline, CDR1 is LNHNV and CDR2 is YYDKDF (reference sequence). The CDR3 sequence is 15 residues long. Trimming removed 8 bases from V and 4 bases from J, with 18 bases in between. The CDR3 DNA reads TGTGCCACCCGGCCGGCGGTGGCGGCATACAATGAGCAGTTCTTC. Translation gives CATRPAVAAYNEQFF.

This clonotype was observed at least ten times. The chain links TRBV29-1 to TRBJ2-1; TRBD1 matches 10 bases. V was clipped by 8 bases and J by 6 bases; unmatched bases: 10. The CDR3 extends over 14 amino acids. The germline gives CDR1 SQVTM, CDR2 ANQGSEA. The CDR3 region has the DNA TGCAGCATACCGACAGGGGGCCCCATCAATGAGCAGTTCTTC. Amino acid sequence: CSIPTGGPINEQFF.

This clonotype was found many times. This rearrangement joins TRBV20-1 to TRBJ2-1; 10 nucleotides line up with TRBD2. The germline V gene has CDR1 DFQATT and CDR2 SNEGSKA (reference sequence). V lost 3 bases, J lost 8 bases, and 25 bases stayed unmatched. This CDR3 has 20 residues. The CDR3 region is CSARKRLELAGVGRRDEQFF. The CDR3 DNA sequence: TGCAGTGCTAGGAAAAGGTTAGAGCTAGCGGGAGTGGGGAGAAGGGATGAGCAGTTCTTC.

CDR3 bases: TGCGCCAGCAGCCAAGTCGACAGGGGAACTGAAGCTTTCTTT. This gives the protein CASSQVDRGTEAFF. The chain employs TRBV4-3 and TRBJ1-1; 8 positions match TRBD1. Germline CDR1 LGHNA, CDR2 YSLEER. The CDR3 has 14 amino acids. The V and J ends lost 1 base and 5 bases, in that order; junction bases with no gene match: 3.

This clonotype was seen a handful of times. The J gene is TRBJ2-7, the V gene TRBV15; a weak D match, TRBD1 (5 bases). This CDR3 is built from 14 residues. V was trimmed by 3 bases and J by 3 bases, leaving 12 bases between them. Per germline, CDR1 LNHNV and CDR2 YYDKDF (reference sequence). As DNA, the CDR3 is TGTGCCACCAGCAGGGGCAGGGCCAACTACGAGCAGTACTTC. Its protein is CATSRGRANYEQYF.

The genes are TRBV2 and TRBJ2-1, with TRBD1 identical over 7 bases. Trimming at V came to 4 bases and at J to 4 bases, leaving 7 bases not matched to a gene. Germline-derived CDR1 and CDR2 are SNHLY and FYNNEI. The length of the CDR3 is 15 residues. The CDR3 bases are TGTGCCAGCAGTGCCTCGGGACAGCTATACAATGAGCAGTTCTTC. Amino acids: CASSASGQLYNEQFF. Full variable domain (remainder filled in from reference TRBV2 and TRBJ2-1): EPEVTQTPSHQVTQMGQEVILRCVPISNHLYFYWYRQILGQKVEFLVSFYNNEISEKSEIFDDQFSVERPDGSNFTLKIRSTKLEDSAMYFCASSASGQLYNEQFFGPGTRLTVL.

The table lists this clonotype with a few counts. The chain has TRBV5-1 and TRBJ2-3; tentative D call: TRBD2 (5 bases). The V end lost 1 base, the J end lost 4 bases, and 13 bases lay between the germline ends. Germline V CDR1 and CDR2: SGHRS, YFSETQ. CDR3 length: 15 amino acids. DNA of the CDR3: TGCGCCAGCAGCTTGTCCGGGAATCGGGCAGATACGCAGTATTTT. This encodes CASSLSGNRADTQYF.

CDR3 region: CASRSLLDSPLHF. Written as DNA, the CDR3 is TGTGCCAGCAGGTCCCTACTTGATTCACCCCTCCACTTT. V is TRBV12-3 or TRBV12-4 and J is TRBJ1-6; no reliable D call. Trimming left V 6 bases short and J 8 bases short, with 11 bases between. The CDR3 covers 13 residues.

CDR3 in amino acids: CASGSLNTGELFF. As DNA, the CDR3 is TGTGCCAGCGGGAGTTTGAACACCGGGGAGCTGTTTTTT. This chain connects TRBV28 to TRBJ2-2; D is perhaps TRBD2 (5 bases). V lost 8 bases to trimming and J lost 1 base, with 8 bases between them. There are 13 residues in the CDR3. Germline-derived CDR1 and CDR2 are MDHEN and SYDVKM.